A selection of T cell receptor beta chains follows, all from one sample in a study of cytomegalovirus exposure and HLA in healthy donors. Here immunoSEQ multiplex PCR was the method, and the copy in TCRdb shows in-frame clones only, minus some. The sample includes around 240,000 clones, over 80% of them seen just once. Sequenced material: PBMCs. The receptors were sampled from a woman aged 40 to 50 in good health and CMV-seropositive. The CDR3 runs from the conserved cysteine through the conserved F or W. D genes are given only for firm matches. Rows give clone size only sometimes, using once, few, many, or a class for an expanded clone.

v_gene	len	j_gene	abundance	d_gene	CDR3aa	CDR3nt
TRBV27	16	TRBJ2-5	.	TRBD2	CASSSQGASGSKTQYF	TGTGCCAGCAGTTCTCAAGGGGCTAGCGGGAGTAAGACCCAGTACTTC
TRBV18	17	TRBJ1-4	.	TRBD1	CASSPWTGTGKNEKLFF	TGTGCCAGCTCACCCTGGACAGGGACAGGGAAAAATGAAAAACTGTTTTTT
TRBV5-4	14	TRBJ1-2	.	.	CASATAGREYGYTF	TGTGCCAGCGCCACTGCGGGGAGGGAGTATGGCTACACCTTC
TRBV5-1	14	TRBJ2-3	.	.	CASSQGLSGDTQYF	TGCGCCAGCAGCCAGGGCCTCTCTGGAGATACGCAGTATTTT
TRBV4-3	15	TRBJ2-3	.	TRBD2	CASSLSYAGVDTQYF	TGCGCCAGCAGCCTGAGTTACGCGGGGGTAGATACGCAGTATTTT
TRBV6-6	14	TRBJ1-2	.	TRBD1	CASTETGASYGYTF	TGTGCCAGCACCGAAACAGGGGCGAGCTATGGCTACACCTTC
TRBV7-9	17	TRBJ2-7	.	.	CASSLGARGRSSYEQYF	TGTGCCAGCAGCTTAGGGGCCAGGGGAAGGAGCTCCTACGAGCAGTACTTC
TRBV21-1	16	TRBJ2-4	.	.	CASTKYLKRAKNIQYF	TGTGCCAGCACCAAATATCTGAAGAGGGCCAAAAACATTCAGTACTTC
TRBV6-1	14	TRBJ2-3	once	TRBD2	CASSEGLAGDTQYF	TGTGCTAGCAGTGAAGGGCTAGCGGGAGATACGCAGTATTTT
TRBV5-1	12	TRBJ1-2	few	.	CASRTANYGYTF	TGCGCCAGCCGGACAGCTAACTATGGCTACACCTTC
TRBV4-1	17	TRBJ2-1	few	TRBD2	CASSYTGGAISYNEQFF	TGCGCCAGCAGCTATACCGGGGGGGCCATATCCTACAATGAGCAGTTCTTC
TRBV9	12	TRBJ2-1	.	.	CASSPRRDEQFF	TGTGCCAGCAGCCCCCGGAGGGATGAGCAGTTCTTC
TRBV7-2	14	TRBJ2-3	.	TRBD2	CASSLRLAGDTQYF	TGTGCCAGCAGCTTGAGACTAGCAGGAGACACGCAGTATTTT
TRBV30	13	TRBJ2-7	.	.	CAWSRLAAYEQYF	TGTGCCTGGAGCCGCTTAGCCGCCTACGAGCAGTACTTC
TRBV5-6	15	TRBJ1-2	.	.	CASSLGTVQNYGYTF	TGTGCCAGCAGCTTGGGGACAGTTCAAAACTATGGCTACACCTTC
TRBV27	15	TRBJ2-7	.	TRBD1	CASSLSGTGSYEQYF	TGTGCCAGCAGTTTATCCGGGACAGGATCCTACGAGCAGTACTTC
TRBV2	13	TRBJ2-5	.	TRBD1	CASTRGQQETQYF	TGTGCCAGCACCAGGGGACAGCAAGAGACCCAGTACTTC
TRBV6-5	14	TRBJ2-7	.	.	CASSYNGNSYEQYF	TGTGCCAGCAGTTATAATGGCAACTCCTACGAGCAGTACTTC
TRBV4-3	17	TRBJ2-1	.	TRBD2	CASSQDPGTSGANEQFF	TGCGCCAGCAGCCAAGATCCCGGGACTAGCGGAGCCAATGAGCAGTTCTTC
TRBV7-2	14	TRBJ1-1	.	TRBD1	CASSPRQGPAEAFF	TGTGCCAGCAGCCCCCGACAGGGCCCGGCTGAAGCTTTCTTT
TRBV7-2	15	TRBJ2-7	.	TRBD1	CASSLAGTEYYEQYF	TGTGCCAGCAGCTTAGCCGGGACAGAATACTACGAGCAGTACTTC
TRBV7-2	16	TRBJ1-1	.	TRBD1	CASRPGTGSMNTEAFF	TGTGCCAGCAGGCCCGGGACAGGGTCCATGAACACTGAAGCTTTCTTT
TRBV7-3	15	TRBJ1-5	few	.	CASSLMGSSNQPQHF	TGTGCCAGCAGCTTAATGGGCAGCAGCAATCAGCCCCAGCATTTT
TRBV29-1	13	TRBJ1-2	.	TRBD1	CSVHRGQNYGYTF	TGCAGCGTACACAGGGGGCAAAACTATGGCTACACCTTC
TRBV7-3	15	TRBJ2-7	.	TRBD1	CASSPGGTGNYEQYF	TGTGCCAGCAGCCCGGGCGGGACAGGGAACTACGAGCAGTACTTC
TRBV4-1	16	TRBJ1-5	.	.	CASSQEQVMSNQPQHF	TGCGCCAGCAGCCAGGAACAGGTCATGAGCAATCAGCCCCAGCATTTT
TRBV18	15	TRBJ1-4	.	.	CASSPGIGGDEKLFF	TGTGCCAGCTCACCGGGAATAGGAGGGGATGAAAAACTGTTTTTT
TRBV7-9	16	TRBJ1-5	once	.	CSSSFGGEAYNQPQHF	TGTTCCAGCAGCTTTGGAGGGGAGGCCTACAATCAGCCCCAGCATTTT
TRBV11-2	10	TRBJ2-1	.	.	CASSLGGQFF	TGTGCCAGCAGCTTGGGAGGGCAGTTCTTC
TRBV6-5	14	TRBJ2-7	.	TRBD1	CASSHRGSSYEQYF	TGTGCCAGCAGTCACAGGGGGAGCTCCTACGAGCAGTACTTC
TRBV28	15	TRBJ2-1	.	TRBD2	CASSLRASGNNEQFF	TGTGCCAGCAGTTTAAGGGCTAGCGGGAACAATGAGCAGTTCTTC
TRBV29-1	12	TRBJ2-1	.	TRBD1	CSVDRGNDEQFF	TGCAGCGTTGACAGGGGGAATGATGAGCAGTTCTTC
TRBV7-9	15	TRBJ1-1	.	.	CSSSLRAGRDTEAFF	TGTTCCAGCAGCTTAAGGGCGGGTAGGGACACTGAAGCTTTCTTT
TRBV30	13	TRBJ1-3	.	.	CAWSVGAGNTIYF	TGTGCCTGGAGTGTAGGGGCTGGAAACACCATATATTTT
TRBV4-3	14	TRBJ2-1	.	TRBD2	CASSQGLAEPRQFF	TGCGCCAGCAGCCAAGGACTAGCGGAGCCTAGGCAGTTCTTC
TRBV10-1	15	TRBJ2-5	once	TRBD2	CALGGASGIMETQYF	TGCGCCTTAGGAGGGGCTAGCGGGATTATGGAGACCCAGTACTTC
TRBV10-3	15	TRBJ2-7	.	TRBD2	CAIRGLAGGTGEQYF	TGTGCCATCAGGGGACTAGCGGGAGGAACTGGCGAGCAGTACTTC
TRBV29-1	16	TRBJ1-2	.	TRBD1	CSVEDQGTGGVRGYTF	TGCAGCGTTGAAGATCAGGGAACAGGGGGCGTTAGGGGCTACACCTTC
TRBV7-2	16	TRBJ1-4	.	TRBD1	CASSLDRGRTNEKLFF	TGTGCCAGCAGCTTAGACAGGGGGCGCACTAATGAAAAACTGTTTTTT